This T cell receptor beta chain emerged from a study of OX40 agonist ivuxolimab in advanced cancers. The wider study: It was permissible to have had prior anti-PD-1, anti-PD-L1 or anti-CTLA-4 therapy, and over 35% had some. There were three patients with partial responses, one having hepatocellular carcinoma and two cutaneous melanoma.

A remark on this clone: Its antigen is currently unknown.

V trimming: 3 bases; J trimming: 7 bases; junction bases outside the gene matches: 5. Germline V gives CDR1 SNHLY, CDR2 FYNNEI. The CDR3 has 14 residues. Sequencing was performed with immunoSEQ multiplex PCR; in TCRdb, only in-frame clones are kept and a portion is missing. The profile covers 60,000 to 85,000 clones, with roughly 85% appearing a single time and 6.7% taken by the ten largest. Study-level findings and limits: Among the least clonally expanded were partial responders at 0.1-3.0 mg/kg. Both blood CD4+ and CD8+ T cells showed clonal growth by week 6 at 0.1 to 3.0 mg/kg.

The chain uses TRBV2 and TRBJ1-5; 8 bases map to TRBD1. The material sequenced was CD4+ or CD8+ T cells sorted from blood, taken in a trial of the OX40 agonist ivuxolimab. The source is an adult with an advanced solid tumor such as melanoma, head and neck, liver or kidney cancer. CDR3 protein: CASSDPGQGQPQHF. In DNA, the CDR3 is TGTGCCAGCAGTGATCCTGGACAGGGCCAGCCCCAGCATTTT.